This TCR beta chain was sequenced during a study of blood T cells in healthy people across ages. This clonotype turned up a few times. Its antigen is currently unknown. Using a J-beta primer mix together with a sample-barcoded 5' primer, a second PCR was run for about 6 to 12 cycles. In TCRdb, the 5' RACE reads were re-called with MiXCR into one record per CDR3 protein. The sample contains fewer than 2 million distinct CDR3 sequences, about two fifths of which appear only once. Notes on the study in general: Greater diversity and more naive CD4+ cells were seen in long-lived donors than in aged donors. Roughly linear age-related decline in beta diversity appeared, significant by age approximately 43.

Donor samples were obtained from healthy Caucasian individuals from Russia, aged about 6 to 100. Total RNA amounts of at least 6 micrograms were extracted per sample. CDR1 and CDR2 from the germline V gene are DFQATT and SNEGSKA (reference sequence). The length of the CDR3 is 16 residues. The V segment lost 0 bases and the J segment 2 bases; nucleotides outside the gene matches: 5. The chain uses TRBV20-1 and TRBJ2-5, with 11 bases aligning to TRBD2. The sequence was obtained from a human donor in good health. Sample: blood. CDR3 amino acids: CSARDRTSGPQETQYF. The CDR3 region has the DNA TGCAGTGCTAGAGACCGGACTAGCGGGCCTCAAGAGACCCAGTACTTC.